This T cell receptor beta chain stems from a study of vaccination and CD4 T cells after COVID-19. Sequencing of the DNA from cultured CD4+ T cells was carried out with the Oncomine TCR Beta short-read assay. Cultured CD4+ T cells were the source of extracted genomic DNA. TCRdb reanalysed the PCR reads using MiXCR and keeps one entry per CDR3 protein. The data hold over 4,500 distinct CDR3 sequences, with approximately 31% observed a single time. CDR1 and CDR2 from the germline V gene are SEHNR and FQNEAQ (reference sequence). Deletions cut 5 bases from V and 0 bases from J, with 13 bases between. This CDR3 has 15 amino acids. Treatment denoted: roughly 10-day PBMC culture with coronavirus spike peptide pools or control peptides (ViraFEST assay). A note on this clonotype: Its antigen is as yet unknown.

J is TRBJ2-5 and V is TRBV7-9; no clear D. This sequence originates from a human donor who had recovered from COVID-19. This material consisted of CD4+ T cells from blood, cultured in vitro, taken after SARS-CoV-2 vaccination. This CDR3 reads CASSLAPRHQETQYF. The CDR3 nucleotides are TGTGCCAGCAGCCTTGCCCCTCGACACCAAGAGACCCAGTACTTC.